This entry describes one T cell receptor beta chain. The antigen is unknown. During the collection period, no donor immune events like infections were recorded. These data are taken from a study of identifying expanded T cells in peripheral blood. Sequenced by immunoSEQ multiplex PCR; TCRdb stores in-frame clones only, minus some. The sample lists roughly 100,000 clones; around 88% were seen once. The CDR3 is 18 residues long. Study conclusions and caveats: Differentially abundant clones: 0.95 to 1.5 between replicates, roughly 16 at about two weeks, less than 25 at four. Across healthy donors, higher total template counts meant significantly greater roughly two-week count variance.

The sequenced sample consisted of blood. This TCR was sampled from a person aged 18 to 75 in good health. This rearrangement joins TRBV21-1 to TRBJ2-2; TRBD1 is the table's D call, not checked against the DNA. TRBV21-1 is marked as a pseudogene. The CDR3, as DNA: TGTGCCAGCAAAAAGCCTCCCCACAGGGGGCGCGGCACCGGGGAGCTGTTTTTT. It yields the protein CASKKPPHRGRGTGELFF.